This TCR beta chain derives from a study of identical twins. Each CDR3 protein gets one entry after TCRdb re-called the 5' RACE reads with MiXCR. The table lists approximately 300,000 distinct CDR3 sequences, over 8.5% of them singletons. Whole-study results and caveats: Less excess twin sharing appeared in beta out-of-frame sequences. While abundant cord blood beta clonotypes carried fewer insertions, memory repertoires showed no such pattern.

V lost 3 bases and J 4 bases, leaving 6 bases between the germline ends. This CDR3 contains 12 residues. This clonotype was counted only a few times. Its antigen is not identified. This sample also belongs to another study, concerning yellow fever vaccine responses in identical twins.

Material for sequencing was CD8+ T cells sorted from blood. The chain combines TRBV12-3 or TRBV12-4 with TRBJ2-5; D is undetermined. The source of this sequence is a woman between 18 and 30 years old in good health. Written as DNA, the CDR3 is TGTGCCAGCAGTTTGTGGTCAGAGACCCAGTACTTC. This gives the protein CASSLWSETQYF.